Below, 3 T cell receptor beta chains from the same sample are listed, as sequenced in a study of post-analysis software for immune sequencing data (dated by TCRdb to the mid-2010s). The full study reports these points: Several TRBV segments, including TRBV5-6, TRBV5-1 and TRBV20-1, were significantly more frequent in patients than controls.

Library creation used PCR. Sequencing took place on an Illumina HiSeq 2500. Unique molecular identifiers were incorporated into TCR beta cDNA libraries to reduce PCR and sequencing biases. The public sequencing data were trimmed at Q25 with fastp and processed into clonotypes with MiXCR by TCRdb, which kept only in-frame beta chains. Identical CDR3 proteins give one entry, which carries the most common genes and DNA. A total of about 500,000 distinct CDR3 sequences appear in this sample, roughly 45% of them only once. The ten largest clones represent about 12% of the sample. The antigens these receptors bind are not known. Sequenced input: blood. The receptors originated from a girl aged 10-17 years with multiple sclerosis.

J is TRBJ1-1 and V is TRBV29-1, with no clear D. Per germline, CDR1 SQVTM and CDR2 ANQGSEA. CDR3 length equals 13 residues. V was shortened by 5 bases and J by 1 base, with 11 bases between the two germline ends. CDR3 DNA sequence: TGCAGCGTTCACGGGATCTCGAACACTGAAGCTTTCTTT. Translating gives CSVHGISNTEAFF. Full variable domain (remainder filled in from reference TRBV29-1 and TRBJ1-1): SAVISQKPSRDICQRGTSLTIQCQVDSQVTMMFWYRQQPGQSLTLIATANQGSEATYESGFVIDKFPISRPNLTFSTLTVSNMSPEDSSIYLCSVHGISNTEAFFGQGTRLTVV.

This clonotype was recorded a few times. The V and J genes are TRBV20-1 and TRBJ1-4, with D unclear. This CDR3 is built from 16 residues. Trimming pared 1 base from V and 3 bases from J, leaving 15 bases between. Looked up from germline, CDR1 is DFQATT and CDR2 is SNEGSKA (reference sequence). CDR3: CSARVFTGWANEKLFF. Written as DNA, the CDR3 is TGCAGTGCTAGAGTTTTCACGGGATGGGCTAATGAAAAACTGTTTTTT.

CDR3 amino acids: CASSQASGATYEQYF. The CDR3 region has the DNA TGCGCCAGCAGCCAAGCGTCAGGAGCAACCTACGAGCAGTACTTC. The rearrangement uses TRBV4-1 and TRBJ2-7; no clear D. The CDR3 spans 15 residues. Germline assignment: CDR1 MGHRA and CDR2 YSYEKL. Trimming stripped 1 base from V and 2 bases from J, with 12 bases between.